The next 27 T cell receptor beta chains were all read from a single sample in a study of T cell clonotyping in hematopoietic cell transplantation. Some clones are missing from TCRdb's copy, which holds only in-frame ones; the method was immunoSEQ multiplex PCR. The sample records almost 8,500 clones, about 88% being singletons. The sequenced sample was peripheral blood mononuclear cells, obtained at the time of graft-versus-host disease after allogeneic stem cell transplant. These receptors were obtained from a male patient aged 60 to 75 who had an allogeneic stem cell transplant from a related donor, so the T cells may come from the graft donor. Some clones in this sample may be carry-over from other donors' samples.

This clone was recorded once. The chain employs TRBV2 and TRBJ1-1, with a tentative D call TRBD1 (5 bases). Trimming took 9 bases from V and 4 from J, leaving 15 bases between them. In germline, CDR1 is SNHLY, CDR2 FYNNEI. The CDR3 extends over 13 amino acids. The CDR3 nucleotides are TGTGCCAGAAGACAGCCATGGGGCACTGAAGCTTTCTTT. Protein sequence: CARRQPWGTEAFF. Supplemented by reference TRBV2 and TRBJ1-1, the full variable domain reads EPEVTQTPSHQVTQMGQEVILRCVPISNHLYFYWYRQILGQKVEFLVSFYNNEISEKSEIFDDQFSVERPDGSNFTLKIRSTKLEDSAMYFCARRQPWGTEAFFGQGTRLTVV.

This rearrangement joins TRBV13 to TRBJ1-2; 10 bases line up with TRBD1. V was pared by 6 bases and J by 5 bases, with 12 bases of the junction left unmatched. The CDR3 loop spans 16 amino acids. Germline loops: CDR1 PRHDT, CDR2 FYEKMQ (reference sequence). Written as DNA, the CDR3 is TGTGCCAGCAGACAGACCGGGACAGGGGTTTGGTATGGCTACACCTTC. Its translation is CASRQTGTGVWYGYTF. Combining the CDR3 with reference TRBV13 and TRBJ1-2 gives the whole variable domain AAGVIQSPRHLIKEKRETATLKCYPIPRHDTVYWYQQGPGQDPQFLISFYEKMQSDKGSIPDRFSAQQFSDYHSELNMSSLELGDSALYFCASRQTGTGVWYGYTFGSGTRLTVV.

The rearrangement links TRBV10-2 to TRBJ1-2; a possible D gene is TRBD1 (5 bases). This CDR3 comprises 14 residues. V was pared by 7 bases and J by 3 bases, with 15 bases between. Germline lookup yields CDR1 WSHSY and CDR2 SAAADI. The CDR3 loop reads CASTEGFRDYGYTF. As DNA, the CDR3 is TGCGCCAGCACCGAGGGGTTTAGGGACTATGGCTACACCTTC.

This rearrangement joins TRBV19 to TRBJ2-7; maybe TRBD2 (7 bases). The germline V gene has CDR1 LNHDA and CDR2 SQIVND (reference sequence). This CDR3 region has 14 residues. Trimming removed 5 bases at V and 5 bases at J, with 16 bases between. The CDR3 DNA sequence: TGTGCCAGTAGTCCAAGGGGGGGATTCAACGAGCAGTACTTC. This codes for CASSPRGGFNEQYF.

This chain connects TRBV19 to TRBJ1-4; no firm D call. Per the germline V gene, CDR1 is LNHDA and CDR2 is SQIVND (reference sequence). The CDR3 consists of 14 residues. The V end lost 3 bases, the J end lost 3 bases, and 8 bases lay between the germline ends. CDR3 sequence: CASSIYGPNEKLFF. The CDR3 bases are TGTGCCAGTAGTATTTATGGACCTAATGAAAAACTGTTTTTT.

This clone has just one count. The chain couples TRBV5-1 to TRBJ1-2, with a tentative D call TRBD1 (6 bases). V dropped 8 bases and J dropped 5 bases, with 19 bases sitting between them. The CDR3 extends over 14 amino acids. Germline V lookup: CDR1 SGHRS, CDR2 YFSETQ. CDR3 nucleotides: TGCGCCAGTGGTGTAGGGGGGTCCCATTATGGCTACACCTTC. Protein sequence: CASGVGGSHYGYTF.

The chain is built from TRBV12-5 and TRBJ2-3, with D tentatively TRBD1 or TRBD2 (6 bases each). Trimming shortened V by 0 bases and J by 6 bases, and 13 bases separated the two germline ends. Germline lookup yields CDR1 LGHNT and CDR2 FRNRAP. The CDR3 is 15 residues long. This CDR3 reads CASGLVGGSFDTQYF. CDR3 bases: TGTGCTAGTGGTTTGGTAGGGGGGTCTTTCGATACGCAGTATTTT. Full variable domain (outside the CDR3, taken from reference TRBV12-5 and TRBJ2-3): DARVTQTPRHKVTEMGQEVTMRCQPILGHNTVFWYRQTMMQGLELLAYFRNRAPLDDSGMPKDRFSAEMPDATLATLKIQPSEPRDSAVYFCASGLVGGSFDTQYFGPGTRLTVL.

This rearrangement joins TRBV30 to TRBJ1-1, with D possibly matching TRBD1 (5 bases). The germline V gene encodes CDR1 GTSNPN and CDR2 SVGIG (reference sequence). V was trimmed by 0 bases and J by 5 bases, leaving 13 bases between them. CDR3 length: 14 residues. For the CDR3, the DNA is TGTGCCTGGAGTGTACTTGGCGGGGGAACTGAAGCTTTCTTT. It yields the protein CAWSVLGGGTEAFF.

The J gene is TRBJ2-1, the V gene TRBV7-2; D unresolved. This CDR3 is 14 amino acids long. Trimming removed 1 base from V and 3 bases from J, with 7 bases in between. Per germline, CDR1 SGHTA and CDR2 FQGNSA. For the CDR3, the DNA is TGTGCCAGCAGCTTAGATGGGAACTACAATGAGCAGTTCTTC. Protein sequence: CASSLDGNYNEQFF. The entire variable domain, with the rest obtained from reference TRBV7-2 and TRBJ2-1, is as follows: GAGVSQSPSNKVTEKGKDVELRCDPISGHTALYWYRQSLGQGLEFLIYFQGNSAPDKSGLPSDRFSAERTGGSVSTLTIQRTQQEDSAVYLCASSLDGNYNEQFFGPGTRLTVL.

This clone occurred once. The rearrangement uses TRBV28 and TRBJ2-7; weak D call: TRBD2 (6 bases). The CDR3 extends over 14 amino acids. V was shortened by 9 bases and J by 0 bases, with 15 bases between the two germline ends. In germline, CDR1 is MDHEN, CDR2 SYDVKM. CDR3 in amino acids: CASHGVAVSYEQYF. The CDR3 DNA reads TGTGCCAGTCACGGGGTAGCGGTCTCCTACGAGCAGTACTTC. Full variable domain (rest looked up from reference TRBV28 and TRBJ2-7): DVKVTQSSRYLVKRTGEKVFLECVQDMDHENMFWYRQDPGLGLRLIYFSYDVKMKEKGDIPEGYSVSREKKERFSLILESASTNQTSMYLCASHGVAVSYEQYFGPGTRLTVT.

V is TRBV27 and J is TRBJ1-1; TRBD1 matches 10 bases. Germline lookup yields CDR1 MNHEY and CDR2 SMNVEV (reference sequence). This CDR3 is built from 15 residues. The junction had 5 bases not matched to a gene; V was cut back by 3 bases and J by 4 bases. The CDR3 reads CASSFTDRGATEAFF. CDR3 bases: TGTGCCAGCAGTTTCACGGACAGGGGGGCCACTGAAGCTTTCTTT.

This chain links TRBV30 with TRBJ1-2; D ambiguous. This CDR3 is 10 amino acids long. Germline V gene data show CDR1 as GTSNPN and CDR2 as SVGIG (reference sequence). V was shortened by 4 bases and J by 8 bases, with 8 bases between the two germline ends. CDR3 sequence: CAWIRYGYTF. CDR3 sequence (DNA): TGTGCCTGGATAAGGTACGGCTACACCTTC.

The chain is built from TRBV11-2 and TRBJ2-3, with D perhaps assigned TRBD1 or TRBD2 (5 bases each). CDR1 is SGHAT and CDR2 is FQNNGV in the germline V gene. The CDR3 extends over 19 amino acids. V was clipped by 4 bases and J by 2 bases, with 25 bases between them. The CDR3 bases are TGTGCCAGCAGCTCCCTCGGGGCAGGGCAGCACTTAAACACAGATACGCAGTATTTT. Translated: CASSSLGAGQHLNTDTQYF.

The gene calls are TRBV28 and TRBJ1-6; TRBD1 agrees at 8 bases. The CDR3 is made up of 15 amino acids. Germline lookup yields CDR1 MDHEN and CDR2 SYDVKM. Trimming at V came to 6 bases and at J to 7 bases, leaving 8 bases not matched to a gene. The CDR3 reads CASSPSRQGNSPLHF. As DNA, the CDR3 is TGTGCCAGCAGCCCTAGCCGACAGGGGAATTCACCCCTCCACTTT.

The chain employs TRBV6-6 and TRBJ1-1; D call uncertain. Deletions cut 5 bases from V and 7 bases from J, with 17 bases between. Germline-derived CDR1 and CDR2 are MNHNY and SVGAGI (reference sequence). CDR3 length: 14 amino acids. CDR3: CASSPPQRVFEAFF. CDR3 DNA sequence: TGTGCCAGCAGTCCACCTCAAAGGGTATTTGAAGCTTTCTTT.

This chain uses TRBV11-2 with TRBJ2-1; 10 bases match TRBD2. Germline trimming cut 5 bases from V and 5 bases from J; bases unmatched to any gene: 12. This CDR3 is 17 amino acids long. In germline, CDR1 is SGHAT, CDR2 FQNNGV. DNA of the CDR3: TGTGCCAGCAGCCATCCCCCTAGCGGGGGCCCTGACAATGAGCAGTTCTTC. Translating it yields CASSHPPSGGPDNEQFF.

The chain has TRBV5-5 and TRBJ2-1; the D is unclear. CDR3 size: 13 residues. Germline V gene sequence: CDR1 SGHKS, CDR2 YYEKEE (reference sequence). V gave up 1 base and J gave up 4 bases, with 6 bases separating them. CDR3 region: CASSLWVYNEQFF. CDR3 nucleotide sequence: TGTGCCAGCAGCTTGTGGGTATACAATGAGCAGTTCTTC. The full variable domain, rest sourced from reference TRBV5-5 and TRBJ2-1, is DAGVTQSPTHLIKTRGQQVTLRCSPISGHKSVSWYQQVLGQGPQFIFQYYEKEERGRGNFPDRFSARQFPNYSSELNVNALLLGDSALYLCASSLWVYNEQFFGPGTRLTVL.

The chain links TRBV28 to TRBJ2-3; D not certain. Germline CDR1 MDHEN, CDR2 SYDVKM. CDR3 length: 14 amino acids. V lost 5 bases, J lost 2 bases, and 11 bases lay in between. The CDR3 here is CASSLRLLTDTQYF. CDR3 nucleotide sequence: TGTGCCAGCAGTCTACGACTGCTCACAGATACGCAGTATTTT.

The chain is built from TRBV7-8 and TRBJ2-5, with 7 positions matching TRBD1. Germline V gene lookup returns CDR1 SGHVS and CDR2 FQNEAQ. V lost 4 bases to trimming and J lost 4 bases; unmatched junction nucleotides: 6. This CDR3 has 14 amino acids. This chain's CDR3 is CASSSSQGSETQYF. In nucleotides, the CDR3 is TGTGCCAGCAGCTCGTCACAGGGGTCAGAGACCCAGTACTTC.

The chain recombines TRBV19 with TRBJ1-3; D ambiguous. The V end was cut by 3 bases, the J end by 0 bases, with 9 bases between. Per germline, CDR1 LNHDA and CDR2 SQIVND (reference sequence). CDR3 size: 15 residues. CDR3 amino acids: CASSMERSSGNTIYF. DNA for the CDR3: TGTGCCAGTAGTATGGAACGTAGCTCTGGAAACACCATATATTTT.

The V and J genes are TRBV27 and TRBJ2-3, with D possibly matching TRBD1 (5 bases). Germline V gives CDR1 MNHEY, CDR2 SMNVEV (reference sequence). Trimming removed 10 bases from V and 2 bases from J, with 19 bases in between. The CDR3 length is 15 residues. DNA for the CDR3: TGTGCCACCAAGCTGGACACCAGCTTCACAGATACGCAGTATTTT. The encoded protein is CATKLDTSFTDTQYF.

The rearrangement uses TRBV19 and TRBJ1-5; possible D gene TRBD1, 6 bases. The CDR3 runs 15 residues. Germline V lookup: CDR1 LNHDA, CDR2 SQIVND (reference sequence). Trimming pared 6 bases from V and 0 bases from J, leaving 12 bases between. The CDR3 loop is CASRIQGDSNQPQHF. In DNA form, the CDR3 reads TGTGCCAGTAGGATACAGGGTGATAGCAATCAGCCCCAGCATTTT.

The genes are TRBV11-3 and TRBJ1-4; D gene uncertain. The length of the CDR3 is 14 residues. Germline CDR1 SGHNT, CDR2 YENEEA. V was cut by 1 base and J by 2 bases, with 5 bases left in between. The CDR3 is CASSLGGTNEKLFF. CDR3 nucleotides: TGTGCCAGCAGCTTAGGAGGTACTAATGAAAAACTGTTTTTT.

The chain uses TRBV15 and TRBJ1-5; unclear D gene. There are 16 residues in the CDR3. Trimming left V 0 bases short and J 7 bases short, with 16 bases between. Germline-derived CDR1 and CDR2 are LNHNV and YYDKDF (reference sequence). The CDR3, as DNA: TGTGCCACCAGCAGAGATATTGCCGGGCCGGAGCAGCCCCAGCATTTT. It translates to CATSRDIAGPEQPQHF.

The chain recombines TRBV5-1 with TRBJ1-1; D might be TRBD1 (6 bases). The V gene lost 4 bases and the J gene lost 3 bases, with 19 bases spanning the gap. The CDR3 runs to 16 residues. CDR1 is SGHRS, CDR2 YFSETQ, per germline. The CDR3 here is CASSPMPAGADTEAFF. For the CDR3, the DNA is TGCGCCAGCAGCCCTATGCCCGCAGGGGCGGACACTGAAGCTTTCTTT.

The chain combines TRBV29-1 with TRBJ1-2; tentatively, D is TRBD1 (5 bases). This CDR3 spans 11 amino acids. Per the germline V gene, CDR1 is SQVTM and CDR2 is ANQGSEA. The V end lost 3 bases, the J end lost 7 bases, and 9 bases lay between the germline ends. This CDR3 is CSVERTTGYTF. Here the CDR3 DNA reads TGCAGCGTTGAGCGGACAACTGGCTACACCTTC.

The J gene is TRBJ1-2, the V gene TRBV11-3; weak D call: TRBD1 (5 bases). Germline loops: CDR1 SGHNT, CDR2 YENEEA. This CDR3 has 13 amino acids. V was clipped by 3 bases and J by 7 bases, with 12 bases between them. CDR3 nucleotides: TGTGCCAGCAGCTTTGGCAGGGAGGGTGGCTACACCTTC. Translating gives CASSFGREGGYTF. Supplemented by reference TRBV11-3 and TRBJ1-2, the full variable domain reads EAGVVQSPRYKIIEKKQPVAFWCNPISGHNTLYWYLQNLGQGPELLIRYENEEAVDDSQLPKDRFSAERLKGVDSTLKIQPAELGDSAVYLCASSFGREGGYTFGSGTRLTVV.